This T cell receptor beta chain was found in a study of blood T cell repertoires in COVID-19. Study background: Sites across the United States, Italy and Spain contributed samples from acute and convalescent COVID-19. The analysed material was cDNA or gDNA that came from T cells, B-cell-depleted T cells, or PBMCs.

As processed by the authors: Reference gene primer amplification gave nucleated cell count estimates. TCRdb's table, derived via immunoSEQ multiplex PCR, lists solely in-frame clones and lacks some. V and J calls and clone size are as listed in that table; D and trimming were resolved from the DNA. The data contain more than 85,000 clones, about three quarters of them seen just once; the ten biggest clones take up more than 4%. V dropped 3 bases and J dropped 10; count of bases not matched to a gene: 0. From germline, CDR1 is LGHNA and CDR2 YSLEER. CDR3 length: 14 amino acids. This clone was found once.

This sequence originates from a human donor in a cohort sampled during active or convalescent COVID-19. The gene calls are TRBV4-3 and TRBJ2-1; 16 positions agree with TRBD2. Sequencing used peripheral blood. Here the CDR3 DNA reads TGCGCCAGCAGCCAGGGACTAGCGGGAGGGGAGCAGTTCTTC. This translates into CASSQGLAGGEQFF.